The source of this TCR beta chain is a study of identical twins. Study conclusions and caveats: Twin pairs had excess sharing that was weaker in beta out-of-frame sequences. Twin-shared out-of-frame alpha sequences were enriched for low generation probability. One should note that invariant MAIT and iNKT cells could partly confound zero-insertion analyses.

V lost 5 bases, J lost 9 bases, and 16 bases lay in between. CDR3 length equals 14 residues. Per the germline V gene, CDR1 is MNHNS and CDR2 is SASEGT. TCRdb analysed the 5' RACE reads with MiXCR anew, one entry per CDR3 protein. The sample carries 650,000 to 800,000 distinct CDR3 sequences, around 8.6% recorded once. This clonotype turned up a few times. Its target is unknown. These data were likewise used in another study, on yellow fever vaccine responses in identical twins. That work states: A vaccine T cell response that seemed partly convergent and partly personalized was reported in twins.

The rearrangement links TRBV6-1 to TRBJ1-4; D might be TRBD1 (5 bases). The source material was PBMCs. The sequence was collected from a woman aged 18-30 years in good health. DNA of the CDR3: TGTGCCAGCAGTCAGGCCGGGGGAGGTCAAAAACTGTTTTTT. Protein sequence: CASSQAGGGQKLFF.